This T cell receptor (beta chain) was captured by sequencing in a study of cytomegalovirus exposure and HLA in healthy donors. Study conclusions and caveats: In a later analysis, most CMV-associated TCR beta chains appeared HLA-restricted. A missense variant in DCLRE1C was later tied to TCR beta V- and J-gene trimming. The study found most TCR sequences rare, yet found some public TCRs in many donors. The study flagged some 170 TCR beta chains as cytomegalovirus-associated.

Primers: 60 Vbeta forward and 13 Jbeta reverse. Assay: immunoSEQ multiplex PCR; the TCRdb copy retains only in-frame clones and omits some. The sample records 250,000 to 300,000 clones, approximately 91% being singletons. Notes on this clone: Its specificity is unknown.

V dropped 7 bases and J dropped 5 bases, with 12 bases sitting between them. This CDR3 contains 13 residues. Looked up from germline, CDR1 is MNHNY and CDR2 is SVGAGI (reference sequence). The V gene is TRBV6-6, the J gene TRBJ2-1, with D possibly being TRBD2 (6 bases). Sequenced input: PBMCs. This sequence originates from a girl aged 2 to 9 in good health and CMV-seronegative. CDR3 DNA sequence: TGTGCCAGCACTCGGGAGATCAACAATGAGCAGTTCTTC. Amino acid sequence: CASTREINNEQFF.